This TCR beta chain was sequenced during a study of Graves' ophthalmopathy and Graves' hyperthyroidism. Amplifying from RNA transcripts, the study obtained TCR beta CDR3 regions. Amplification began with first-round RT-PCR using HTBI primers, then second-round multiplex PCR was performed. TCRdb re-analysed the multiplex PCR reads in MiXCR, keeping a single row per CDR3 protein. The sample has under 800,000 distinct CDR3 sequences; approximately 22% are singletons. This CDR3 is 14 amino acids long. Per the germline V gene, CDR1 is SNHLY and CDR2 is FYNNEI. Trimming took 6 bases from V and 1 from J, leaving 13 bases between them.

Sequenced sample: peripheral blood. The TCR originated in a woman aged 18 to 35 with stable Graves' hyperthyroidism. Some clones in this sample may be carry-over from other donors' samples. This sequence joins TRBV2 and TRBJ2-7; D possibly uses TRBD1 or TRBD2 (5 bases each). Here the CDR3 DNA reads TGTGCCAGCAGGGGACGGTTACTATCCTACGAGCAGTACTTC. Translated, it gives CASRGRLLSYEQYF.